The 26 T cell receptor beta chains below all came from one sample that was sequenced in a study of blood T cell repertoires in COVID-19. Some clones are missing from TCRdb's copy, which holds only in-frame ones; the method was immunoSEQ multiplex PCR. The sample has a few hundred thousand clones, 86% seen once; the top ten hold around 9.5%. The material sequenced was peripheral blood. These receptor sequences come from a man between 40 and 49 years old who had recovered from COVID-19.

The chain employs TRBV7-2 and TRBJ2-5, with 7 bases fitting TRBD1. The V gene end was trimmed by 5 bases and the J gene end by 4 bases; junction bases not matched to a gene: 7. CDR3 size: 14 residues. The V gene's germline CDR1 is SGHTA and CDR2 FQGNSA. The CDR3 region is CASSPTGWLETQYF. Written as DNA, the CDR3 is TGTGCCAGCAGCCCGACAGGGTGGTTAGAGACCCAGTACTTC.

This chain joins TRBV4-3 and TRBJ2-1, with 12 bases that match TRBD2. V shed 4 bases and J 9 bases; nucleotides not matched to a gene: 7. CDR1 LGHNA and CDR2 YSLEER come from the germline V gene. The CDR3 has 15 amino acids. CDR3 amino acids: CASSLDMGLAGEQFF. The DNA of the CDR3 is TGCGCCAGCAGCCTAGATATGGGACTAGCGGGTGAGCAGTTCTTC.

The chain carries TRBV10-2 and TRBJ2-1, with a possible D match to TRBD1 (6 bases). The CDR3 length is 15 residues. Germline V lookup: CDR1 WSHSY, CDR2 SAAADI. V lost 2 bases, J lost 3 bases, and 11 bases lay in between. The CDR3: CASSETQGRYNEQFF. CDR3 sequence (DNA): TGCGCCAGCAGTGAGACCCAGGGGCGCTACAATGAGCAGTTCTTC.

This clone was found once. The V and J genes are TRBV3-1 (or the pseudogene TRBV3-2) and TRBJ2-7, with 9 nucleotides matching TRBD1. The CDR3 runs 18 residues. Trimming cost V 4 bases and J 2 bases; bases outside gene matches: 15. Germline CDR1 is LGHDT and CDR2 is YNNKEL (reference sequence). CDR3 in DNA: TGTGCCAGCAGCCCTTCCTTCCGTAGGGACAGGGCTCCCTACGAGCAGTACTTC. Amino acid sequence: CASSPSFRRDRAPYEQYF.

V is TRBV6-6 and J is TRBJ1-5, with 10 bases matching TRBD1. Germline CDR1 MNHNY, CDR2 SVGAGI (reference sequence). The CDR3 spans 16 residues. Trimming removed 5 bases from V and 3 bases from J; junction bases left unmatched: 7. This CDR3 reads CASSHPGQGFNQPQHF. The CDR3 DNA follows: TGTGCCAGCAGTCACCCGGGACAGGGGTTCAATCAGCCCCAGCATTTT.

The chain joins TRBV7-6 to TRBJ1-4; no definite D call. V lost 1 base to trimming and J lost 5 bases, with 8 bases between them. The length of the CDR3 is 14 residues. Germline values: CDR1 SGHVS, CDR2 FNYEAQ. CDR3 loop: CASSLEWANEKLFF. The CDR3 DNA sequence: TGTGCCAGCAGCTTAGAATGGGCAAATGAAAAACTGTTTTTT.

The chain is built from TRBV29-1 and TRBJ2-5, with 10 positions matching TRBD2. This CDR3 spans 16 amino acids. With V trimmed by 1 base and J by 5 bases, 10 bases remained unmatched. CDR1 and CDR2 from the germline V gene are SQVTM and ANQGSEA. The CDR3 DNA is TGCAGCGTTGAAGTGGGAGCGGGAGGGCATTGGGAGACCCAGTACTTC. Translating gives CSVEVGAGGHWETQYF.

The chain employs TRBV30 and TRBJ2-1, with TRBD2 identical over 15 bases. Trimming cost V 1 base and J 3 bases; bases outside gene matches: 4. The germline V gene encodes CDR1 GTSNPN and CDR2 SVGIG (reference sequence). This CDR3 is 17 amino acids long. CDR3 loop: CAWSGGLAGGYYNEQFF. The CDR3 DNA is TGTGCCTGGAGTGGAGGACTAGCGGGAGGGTACTACAATGAGCAGTTCTTC.

The rearrangement links TRBV30 to TRBJ2-2, with D possibly matching TRBD1 (5 bases). V lost 3 bases and J lost 6, with 14 bases in between. The CDR3 runs 14 residues. Germline V lookup: CDR1 GTSNPN, CDR2 SVGIG (reference sequence). This CDR3 reads CAWRGTGAPGELFF. The CDR3 DNA follows: TGTGCCTGGAGGGGAACAGGAGCCCCCGGGGAGCTGTTTTTT.

The chain joins TRBV9 to TRBJ1-2, with a weak D call TRBD1 (5 bases). This CDR3 contains 14 residues. Per the germline V gene, CDR1 is SGDLS and CDR2 is YYNGEE. Trimming left V 0 bases short and J 7 bases short, with 13 bases between. The CDR3, as DNA: TGTGCCAGCAGCGTAGCTGGCAGGGCTGGTGGCTACACCTTC. It is translated as CASSVAGRAGGYTF.

The sample holds one count of this clone. CDR3 DNA: TGTGCCAGCAGCCCAACACAGAGTCTGAACACTGAAGCTTTCTTT. Its translation is CASSPTQSLNTEAFF. The rearrangement links TRBV7-2 to TRBJ1-1; no reliable D call. CDR3 size: 15 residues. CDR1 and CDR2 (germline): SGHTA, FQGNSA. V was pared by 5 bases and J by 0 bases, with 13 bases between. The variable domain in full, with the rest retrieved from reference TRBV7-2 and TRBJ1-1, is GAGVSQSPSNKVTEKGKDVELRCDPISGHTALYWYRQSLGQGLEFLIYFQGNSAPDKSGLPSDRFSAERTGGSVSTLTIQRTQQEDSAVYLCASSPTQSLNTEAFFGQGTRLTVV.

This clone appeared once. The chain has TRBV6-2 or TRBV6-3 and TRBJ2-3, with a possible D match to TRBD2 (6 bases). Trimming pared 2 bases from V and 6 bases from J, leaving 15 bases between. The germline V gene has CDR1 MNHEY and CDR2 SVGEGT. The CDR3 is 15 amino acids. The DNA of the CDR3 is TGTGCCAGCAGTTACGCGGACTATCGCTGGGATACGCAGTATTTT. This codes for CASSYADYRWDTQYF.

The J gene is TRBJ2-2, the V gene TRBV5-1; TRBD1 agrees at 9 bases. The CDR3 is 15 amino acids. Germline CDR1 reads SGHRS; CDR2 reads YFSETQ. The V and J ends lost 0 bases and 5 bases, in that order; junction bases with no gene match: 2. CDR3 protein: CASSLDRGLTGELFF. The CDR3, as DNA: TGCGCCAGCAGCTTGGACAGGGGGCTTACCGGGGAGCTGTTTTTT.

This chain joins TRBV20-1 and TRBJ1-1; D gene ambiguous. Per the germline V gene, CDR1 is DFQATT and CDR2 is SNEGSKA (reference sequence). This CDR3 spans 14 amino acids. The germline V and J ends were trimmed by 3 bases and 3 bases, with 14 bases remaining between them. CDR3 sequence: CSASPPGKYTEAFF. The CDR3 coding sequence is TGCAGTGCTAGTCCTCCGGGAAAGTACACTGAAGCTTTCTTT.

The chain employs TRBV5-8 and TRBJ1-1; 9 nucleotides align to TRBD1. Trimming at V came to 4 bases and at J to 3 bases, leaving 7 bases not matched to a gene. The CDR3 spans 15 residues. The germline gives CDR1 SGHTS, CDR2 YDEGEE. The CDR3 sequence: CASSPGTGRDTEAFF. The CDR3 nucleotides read TGTGCCAGCAGCCCCGGGACAGGGAGGGACACTGAAGCTTTCTTT.

The chain couples TRBV10-2 to TRBJ2-5, with 8 positions matching TRBD2. V dropped 6 bases and J dropped 5; count of bases not matched to a gene: 14. The CDR3 has 16 amino acids. The germline V gene encodes CDR1 WSHSY and CDR2 SAAADI. CDR3 sequence reads: CASSQERGPIGETQYF. The CDR3 DNA reads as TGCGCCAGCAGCCAAGAGCGGGGGCCCATTGGGGAGACCCAGTACTTC.

The chain joins TRBV7-7 to TRBJ2-1, with 14 bases lining up with TRBD2. Germline V lookup: CDR1 SSHAT, CDR2 FNYEAQ (reference sequence). The CDR3 totals 15 residues. Unmatched junction bases numbered 5, after V lost 5 bases and J lost 8 bases. DNA for the CDR3: TGTGCCAGCAGCCTGGGACTAGCGGGAGCTGATGAGCAGTTCTTC. As protein: CASSLGLAGADEQFF.

This clone was detected only a few times. The chain has TRBV7-2 and TRBJ2-2; 14 bases fit TRBD2. V trimming: 3 bases; J trimming: 4 bases; junction bases outside the gene matches: 7. Germline-derived CDR1 and CDR2 are SGHTA and FQGNSA. This CDR3 spans 18 amino acids. The CDR3 region is CASSLTTGLAGVTGELFF. The CDR3 DNA reads TGTGCCAGCAGCTTGACGACGGGACTAGCGGGAGTCACCGGGGAGCTGTTTTTT.

The V and J genes are TRBV5-1 and TRBJ1-3; D is perhaps TRBD1 (5 bases). The germline CDR1 and CDR2 sequences are SGHRS and YFSETQ. Trimming took off 0 bases at V and 0 bases at J, with 16 bases between the two ends. This CDR3 has 18 residues. This CDR3 is CASSLAGTASYSGNTIYF. As DNA, the CDR3 is TGCGCCAGCAGCTTGGCCGGGACTGCCTCTTACTCTGGAAACACCATATATTTT.

The chain carries TRBV6-6 and TRBJ2-2; the match to TRBD2 covers 11 bases. Germline values: CDR1 MNHNY, CDR2 SVGAGI (reference sequence). The CDR3 is 15 amino acids. J lost 6 bases, V lost 6 bases, and 6 bases had no gene match. The CDR3 DNA reads TGTGCCAGCAGGGGAACTAGCGGGAGCGCCGGGGAGCTGTTTTTT. Encoded protein: CASRGTSGSAGELFF.

The V gene is TRBV7-2, the J gene TRBJ2-5, with 9 bases lining up with TRBD2. V was clipped by 8 bases and J by 5 bases; unmatched bases: 12. The germline gives CDR1 SGHTA, CDR2 FQGNSA. The CDR3 extends over 15 amino acids. The CDR3 spells CASDVAGDAWETQYF. The CDR3 bases are TGTGCCAGCGACGTAGCGGGAGACGCTTGGGAGACCCAGTACTTC.

This chain uses TRBV9 with TRBJ2-1, with TRBD2 identical over 8 bases. CDR1 SGDLS and CDR2 YYNGEE come from the germline V gene. V was pared by 0 bases and J by 8 bases, with 7 bases of the junction left unmatched. The CDR3 is 15 residues long. The CDR3, as DNA: TGTGCCAGCAGCGTAGAAGGGCTAGCGGGCGATGAGCAGTTCTTC. This codes for CASSVEGLAGDEQFF.

The J gene is TRBJ2-5, the V gene TRBV7-9; tentative D call: TRBD1 (6 bases). The CDR3 is 15 residues long. Deletions cut 5 bases from V and 4 bases from J, with 17 bases between. The germline gives CDR1 SEHNR, CDR2 FQNEAQ (reference sequence). DNA of the CDR3: TGTGCCAGCAGCGAAGGCGCCGGGACAACAGAGACCCAGTACTTC. Protein: CASSEGAGTTETQYF.

In this sample, this clone turned up once. The rearrangement links TRBV2 to TRBJ2-7; D remains unclear. V lost 6 bases and J lost 2, with 8 bases in between. In germline, CDR1 is SNHLY, CDR2 FYNNEI. This CDR3 has 12 amino acids. CDR3 sequence: CASSPSPYEQYF. CDR3 DNA: TGTGCCAGCAGCCCATCCCCCTACGAGCAGTACTTC.

This chain links TRBV12-5 with TRBJ2-5, with D uncertain. V lost 0 bases and J lost 0, with 11 bases in between. This CDR3 comprises 16 residues. Per the germline V gene, CDR1 is LGHNT and CDR2 is FRNRAP. CDR3 sequence (DNA): TGTGCTAGTGGTTTGGTTATCAACAGAGACCAAGAGACCCAGTACTTC. Protein product: CASGLVINRDQETQYF.

This sequence joins TRBV2 and TRBJ1-3; 8 nucleotides match TRBD1. V trimming: 7 bases; J trimming: 0 bases; junction bases outside the gene matches: 11. Germline V gene lookup returns CDR1 SNHLY and CDR2 FYNNEI. The CDR3 is made up of 17 amino acids. The CDR3 bases are TGTGCCAGCATTGTCCCGGGACAGGTCTCCTCTGGAAACACCATATATTTT. It yields the protein CASIVPGQVSSGNTIYF.